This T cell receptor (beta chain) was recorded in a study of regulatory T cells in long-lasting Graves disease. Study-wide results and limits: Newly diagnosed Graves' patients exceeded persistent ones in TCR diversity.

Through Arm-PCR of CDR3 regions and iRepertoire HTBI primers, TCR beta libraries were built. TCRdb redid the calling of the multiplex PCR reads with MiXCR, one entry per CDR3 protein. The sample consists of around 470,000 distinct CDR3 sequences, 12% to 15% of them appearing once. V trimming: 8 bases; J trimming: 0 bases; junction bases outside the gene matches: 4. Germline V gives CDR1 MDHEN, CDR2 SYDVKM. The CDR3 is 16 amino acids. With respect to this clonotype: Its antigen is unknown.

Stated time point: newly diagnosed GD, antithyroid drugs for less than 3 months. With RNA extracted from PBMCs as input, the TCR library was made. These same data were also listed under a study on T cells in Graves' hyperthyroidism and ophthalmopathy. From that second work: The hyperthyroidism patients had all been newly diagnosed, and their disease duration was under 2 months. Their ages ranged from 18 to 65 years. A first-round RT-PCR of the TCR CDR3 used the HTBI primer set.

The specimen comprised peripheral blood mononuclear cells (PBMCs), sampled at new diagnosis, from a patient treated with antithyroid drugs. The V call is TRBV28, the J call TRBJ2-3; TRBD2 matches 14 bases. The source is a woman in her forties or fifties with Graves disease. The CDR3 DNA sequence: TGTGCCAGCTCAGGACTAGCGGGGGGAAGCACAGATACGCAGTATTTT. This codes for CASSGLAGGSTDTQYF.